Listed below are T cell receptor beta chains from one sample, sequenced in a study of blood T cell repertoires in COVID-19. Clones were read by immunoSEQ multiplex PCR, and TCRdb kept only the in-frame ones, dropping some. The table includes 180,000 or so clones, around four fifths detected once. The source material was PBMCs or T cells enriched from blood (not recorded which). The receptors come from a woman aged 55-70 years who had recovered from COVID-19. CDR3s include the opening cysteine and the closing phenylalanine or tryptophan. Fields, in order: J gene, V gene, D gene, clone size, CDR3 DNA, CDR3 protein. D genes are given only for firm matches. Size values are once, few and many counts, or a class for expanded clones, and some rows have none.

j_gene: TRBJ1-5; v_gene: TRBV4-1; d_gene: NA; abundance: NA; CDR3nt: TGCGCCAGCAGCCAAGACGGACAGTCTGATCAGCCCCAGCATTTT; CDR3aa: CASSQDGQSDQPQHF
j_gene: TRBJ1-6; v_gene: TRBV2; d_gene: TRBD1; abundance: once; CDR3nt: TGTGCCAGCAGTGAATGGGCAGGGGGTAATTCACCCCTCCACTTT; CDR3aa: CASSEWAGGNSPLHF
j_gene: TRBJ2-2; v_gene: TRBV11-3; d_gene: TRBD1; abundance: NA; CDR3nt: TGTGCCAGCAGCTTAGATTCTACAGGGGCGAACACCGGGGAGCTGTTTTTT; CDR3aa: CASSLDSTGANTGELFF
j_gene: TRBJ1-1; v_gene: TRBV6-5; d_gene: NA; abundance: NA; CDR3nt: TGTGCCAGCACTGTTGGGGCAGGGAACACTGAAGCTTTCTTT; CDR3aa: CASTVGAGNTEAFF
j_gene: TRBJ2-7; v_gene: TRBV18; d_gene: NA; abundance: once; CDR3nt: TGTGCCAGCTCACCCCCACAGGGAAAGGAGCAGTACTTC; CDR3aa: CASSPPQGKEQYF
j_gene: TRBJ2-2; v_gene: TRBV5-5; d_gene: NA; abundance: NA; CDR3nt: TGTGCCAGCAGTTTAATGTCAAGGGGCACCGGGGAGCTGTTTTTT; CDR3aa: CASSLMSRGTGELFF
j_gene: TRBJ1-2; v_gene: TRBV11-1; d_gene: NA; abundance: NA; CDR3nt: TGTGCCAGCAGCGACCAGCGGAACTATGGCTACACCTTC; CDR3aa: CASSDQRNYGYTF
j_gene: TRBJ2-1; v_gene: TRBV7-7; d_gene: TRBD2; abundance: NA; CDR3nt: TGTGCTAGCAGCCCCCGACTAGCGGGGGGGCACAATGAGCAGTTCTTC; CDR3aa: CASSPRLAGGHNEQFF
j_gene: TRBJ2-1; v_gene: TRBV6-6; d_gene: NA; abundance: NA; CDR3nt: TGTGCCAGCAGTTACCTTCAGGGGAATGAGCAGTTCTTC; CDR3aa: CASSYLQGNEQFF
j_gene: TRBJ1-1; v_gene: TRBV19; d_gene: NA; abundance: NA; CDR3nt: TGTGCCAGTAGAAGGGGTCGGAACACTGAAGCTTTCTTT; CDR3aa: CASRRGRNTEAFF
j_gene: TRBJ1-3; v_gene: TRBV7-9; d_gene: TRBD1; abundance: NA; CDR3nt: TGTGCCAGCAGCTTGGGACAGATCTCTGGAAACACCATATATTTT; CDR3aa: CASSLGQISGNTIYF
j_gene: TRBJ1-1; v_gene: TRBV3-1/TRBV3-2; d_gene: TRBD1; abundance: NA; CDR3nt: TGTGCCAGCAGCCAACAGGGGGGAGCTGAAGCTTTCTTT; CDR3aa: CASSQQGGAEAFF
j_gene: TRBJ1-1; v_gene: TRBV7-3; d_gene: NA; abundance: NA; CDR3nt: TGTGCCAGCAGCAGGGAGGTAAACACTGAAGCTTTCTTT; CDR3aa: CASSREVNTEAFF
j_gene: TRBJ1-1; v_gene: TRBV6-5; d_gene: NA; abundance: NA; CDR3nt: TGTGCCAGCAGTTACGGGGGCCCGGGGACTGAAGCTTTCTTT; CDR3aa: CASSYGGPGTEAFF
j_gene: TRBJ2-5; v_gene: TRBV9; d_gene: TRBD2; abundance: NA; CDR3nt: TGTGCCAGCAGCCCCGGGACTACCACCATCCAAGAGACCCAGTACTTC; CDR3aa: CASSPGTTTIQETQYF
j_gene: TRBJ2-1; v_gene: TRBV10-3; d_gene: TRBD2; abundance: NA; CDR3nt: TGTGCCATCAGTGAGTCGATAGCGGGGAATGAGCAGTTCTTC; CDR3aa: CAISESIAGNEQFF
j_gene: TRBJ2-5; v_gene: TRBV7-9; d_gene: TRBD1; abundance: NA; CDR3nt: TGTGCCAGCAGCTTAGTGGGACAGGGTAGAGAGACCCAGTACTTC; CDR3aa: CASSLVGQGRETQYF
j_gene: TRBJ2-3; v_gene: TRBV5-5; d_gene: NA; abundance: NA; CDR3nt: TGTGCCAGCAGCTCGGACAGTAAGGATACGCAGTATTTT; CDR3aa: CASSSDSKDTQYF
j_gene: TRBJ2-5; v_gene: TRBV7-3; d_gene: TRBD1; abundance: once; CDR3nt: TGTGCCAGCAGCTCACAGGGGGCCGGGGAGACCCAGTACTTC; CDR3aa: CASSSQGAGETQYF
j_gene: TRBJ1-1; v_gene: TRBV3-1/TRBV3-2; d_gene: NA; abundance: few; CDR3nt: TGTGCCAGCAGCCAAGACTACAGGGTCCGGAACACTGAAGCTTTCTTT; CDR3aa: CASSQDYRVRNTEAFF
j_gene: TRBJ2-4; v_gene: TRBV19; d_gene: TRBD2; abundance: NA; CDR3nt: TGTGCCAGTAGTATGGGACTAGCGGGGGGACCTCTAGCCAAAAACATTCAGTACTTC; CDR3aa: CASSMGLAGGPLAKNIQYF
j_gene: TRBJ1-2; v_gene: TRBV27; d_gene: TRBD1; abundance: NA; CDR3nt: TGTGCCACACCCGGAGGGGACAGGACGACTAACTATGGCTACACCTTC; CDR3aa: CATPGGDRTTNYGYTF
j_gene: TRBJ1-4; v_gene: TRBV5-1; d_gene: TRBD1; abundance: NA; CDR3nt: TGCGCCAGCAGCTTGTATGGACAGGAGGAAAAACTGTTTTTT; CDR3aa: CASSLYGQEEKLFF
j_gene: TRBJ2-7; v_gene: TRBV5-1; d_gene: TRBD2; abundance: NA; CDR3nt: TGCGCCAGCAGCGAGGGACTAGCGGGGGGACCCGGCTACGAGCAGTACTTC; CDR3aa: CASSEGLAGGPGYEQYF
j_gene: TRBJ1-5; v_gene: TRBV18; d_gene: NA; abundance: few; CDR3nt: TGTGCCAGCTCATTACAGGGCGATCAGCCCCAGCATTTT; CDR3aa: CASSLQGDQPQHF
j_gene: TRBJ1-6; v_gene: TRBV14; d_gene: TRBD1; abundance: NA; CDR3nt: TGTGCCAGCAGACCCACAGGGGATTCACCCCTCCACTTT; CDR3aa: CASRPTGDSPLHF
j_gene: TRBJ1-2; v_gene: TRBV5-1; d_gene: NA; abundance: NA; CDR3nt: TGCGCCAGCAGCTTGATGCAGGGGCGGTATGGCTACACCTTC; CDR3aa: CASSLMQGRYGYTF
j_gene: TRBJ1-1; v_gene: TRBV2; d_gene: NA; abundance: NA; CDR3nt: TGTGCCAGCCGAAGGAGTGGGACAGAAGCTTTCTTT; CDR3aa: CASRRSGTEAFF
j_gene: TRBJ2-7; v_gene: TRBV12-3/TRBV12-4; d_gene: TRBD1; abundance: NA; CDR3nt: TGTGCCAGCAGTTACAGGGGTTACGAGCAGTACTTC; CDR3aa: CASSYRGYEQYF
j_gene: TRBJ2-1; v_gene: TRBV10-2; d_gene: TRBD1; abundance: NA; CDR3nt: TGCGCCAGCAGTTTAGGACAGGGGATCTACAATGAGCAGTTCTTC; CDR3aa: CASSLGQGIYNEQFF
j_gene: TRBJ1-1; v_gene: TRBV29-1; d_gene: NA; abundance: few; CDR3nt: TGCAGCGCCGCTCTGAGCACAGGGAACACTGAAGCTTTCTTT; CDR3aa: CSAALSTGNTEAFF
j_gene: TRBJ2-3; v_gene: TRBV6-5; d_gene: TRBD1; abundance: once; CDR3nt: TGTGCCAGCAGTTACGCCCCCGCCCAGGGGGATCAGTATTTT; CDR3aa: CASSYAPAQGDQYF